One and the same sample provided the 9 T cell receptor beta chains below, sequenced in a study of T cell responses to AZD1222 COVID-19 vaccine. The repertoire was sequenced with immunoSEQ multiplex PCR; TCRdb's copy has only in-frame clones and lacks some. The repertoire has about 94,000 clones, approximately 90% of them found once; the top ten carry roughly 15%. This specimen consisted of peripheral blood, obtained on day 0 of AZD1222 vaccination. These receptors were taken from an adult in good health.

CDR3 in DNA: TGTGCCAGCAGTTCGGACACAGATACGCAGTATTTT. This sequence encodes CASSSDTDTQYF. The J gene is TRBJ2-3, the V gene TRBV28, with D uncertain. V lost 4 bases and J 2 bases, leaving 4 bases between the germline ends. Germline assignment: CDR1 MDHEN and CDR2 SYDVKM. The CDR3 is 12 residues long. Full variable domain (rest looked up from reference TRBV28 and TRBJ2-3): DVKVTQSSRYLVKRTGEKVFLECVQDMDHENMFWYRQDPGLGLRLIYFSYDVKMKEKGDIPEGYSVSREKKERFSLILESASTNQTSMYLCASSSDTDTQYFGPGTRLTVL.

The rearrangement uses TRBV20-1 and TRBJ2-1; TRBD2 matches at 12 bases. CDR1 is DFQATT, CDR2 SNEGSKA, per germline (reference sequence). V dropped 6 bases and J dropped 4; count of bases not matched to a gene: 10. The CDR3 runs 16 residues. CDR3 in DNA: TGCAGTGCGAGTAGTGGCCTAGCGGGGGGGTACAATGAGCAGTTCTTC. Translating it yields CSASSGLAGGYNEQFF.

This clone was recorded only once. The chain is built from TRBV6-1 and TRBJ2-3; 10 nucleotides align to TRBD2. The CDR3 sequence is 17 residues long. The junction had 10 bases not matched to a gene; V was cut back by 4 bases and J by 3 bases. CDR1 and CDR2 (germline): MNHNS, SASEGT. The CDR3 DNA reads TGTGCCAGCAGTGGGCGACTAGCGGGCGTCTTTACAGATACGCAGTATTTT. Amino acids: CASSGRLAGVFTDTQYF.

This clone was observed a few times. J is TRBJ1-2 and V is TRBV4-3, with D perhaps TRBD1 (6 bases). The CDR3 is 13 amino acids. Germline V gene lookup returns CDR1 LGHNA and CDR2 YSLEER. V lost 0 bases and J lost 8, with 10 bases in between. The CDR3 sequence: CASSQDPGGGYTF. The CDR3 DNA reads as TGCGCCAGCAGCCAAGATCCGGGGGGCGGCTACACCTTC.

This clone has more than one count but fewer than ten. The chain links TRBV23-1 to TRBJ1-4; 8 bases agree with TRBD1. TRBV23-1 is noted as an ORF with a role that remains uncertain. V gave up 8 bases and J gave up 5 bases; unmatched junction bases: 10. The CDR3 has 15 amino acids. CDR3 DNA: TGCGCCAGCCCAACCTTGGACAGGGCGAATGAAAAACTGTTTTTT. It translates to CASPTLDRANEKLFF.

The V gene is TRBV11-2, the J gene TRBJ1-1, with D uncertain. The germline V gene encodes CDR1 SGHAT and CDR2 FQNNGV. V was clipped by 5 bases and J by 5 bases, with 6 bases between them. CDR3 length: 11 residues. This chain's CDR3 is CASSLNTEAFF. DNA for the CDR3: TGTGCCAGCAGCCTCAATACTGAAGCTTTCTTT.

The chain joins TRBV6-1 to TRBJ1-2; D is unresolved. V lost 3 bases, J lost 6 bases, and 23 bases lay in between. CDR3 length: 17 amino acids. Germline V lookup: CDR1 MNHNS, CDR2 SASEGT. CDR3 amino acids: CASSEEEAGVMVHGYTF. For the CDR3, the DNA is TGTGCCAGCAGTGAGGAGGAGGCTGGGGTTATGGTACATGGCTACACCTTC.

The rearrangement links TRBV19 to TRBJ1-5; D remains unclear. V gave up 1 base and J gave up 0 bases, with 7 bases separating them. The CDR3 runs 15 residues. Germline V gene sequence: CDR1 LNHDA, CDR2 SQIVND (reference sequence). The CDR3 reads CASSIVWVSNQPQHF. CDR3 nucleotide sequence: TGTGCCAGTAGTATAGTCTGGGTTAGCAATCAGCCCCAGCATTTT.

The rearrangement links TRBV5-1 to TRBJ1-1; possibly TRBD1 for D (5 bases). V was clipped by 0 bases and J by 11 bases, with 17 bases between them. The CDR3 runs 14 residues. CDR1 SGHRS and CDR2 YFSETQ come from the germline V gene. CDR3 sequence (DNA): TGCGCCAGCAGCTTGGGGTCCGGGCCCAGGGCTGCTTTCTTT. Translation: CASSLGSGPRAAFF.